What follows is one TCR beta chain and its context. Its antigen is unknown. The CDR3 runs to 15 residues. Germline V gene lookup returns CDR1 LGHDT and CDR2 YNNKEL (reference sequence). TCRdb processed the 5' RACE reads again and assigns one entry to each CDR3 protein, with no DNA. The sample holds about 300,000 distinct CDR3 sequences. The source of the sample is a study of monozygotic twins with inflammatory bowel disease. Findings and caveats of the study: Variability in patient repertoires may have come partly from differing immunosuppressive treatments. Among IBD patients, fewer clonotypes were shared with others than among healthy twins, especially with disease activity.

This chain connects TRBV3-1 to TRBJ1-1; TCRdb designates TRBD1, a call that cannot be tested without DNA. The sequencing input was blood. The sequence derives from a human donor with ulcerative colitis or Crohn's disease, or a healthy co-twin of an affected twin (not recorded which). CDR3 sequence: CASSPRQEPNTEAFF.